A selection of T cell receptor beta chains follows, all from one sample in a study of blood T cell repertoires in COVID-19. Assay used: immunoSEQ multiplex PCR; TCRdb lists only in-frame clones, some missing. The sample carries tens of thousands of clones, roughly 78% recorded once. Sequencing was done on a sample of peripheral blood. Receptors originate from an elderly woman with active or convalescent COVID-19. The CDR3 runs from the conserved cysteine through the conserved F or W. Fields, in order: J gene, V gene, D gene, clone size, CDR3 DNA, CDR3 protein. A D gene is named only where the DNA matches it firmly. The size entry is marked missing in some rows and otherwise reads once, few, many or a size class.

j_gene: TRBJ2-1
v_gene: TRBV4-3
d_gene: TRBD1
abundance: .
CDR3nt: TGCGCCAGCAGCCAAGATATGAGACAGGGTTTTAGTGAGCAGTTCTTC
CDR3aa: CASSQDMRQGFSEQFF

j_gene: TRBJ1-2
v_gene: TRBV10-3
d_gene: TRBD1
abundance: .
CDR3nt: TGTGCCATCAGTGAGTGGACAGGGTATGATGGCTACACCTTC
CDR3aa: CAISEWTGYDGYTF

j_gene: TRBJ2-2
v_gene: TRBV19
d_gene: .
abundance: .
CDR3nt: TGTGCCAGTAGTAGTCGACAGGTTCCCGGGGAGCTGTTTTTT
CDR3aa: CASSSRQVPGELFF

j_gene: TRBJ2-7
v_gene: TRBV4-2
d_gene: TRBD1
abundance: .
CDR3nt: TGTGCCAGCAGCCAACTTTCCGGGACAGGGAGTCTCTACGAGCAGTACTTC
CDR3aa: CASSQLSGTGSLYEQYF

j_gene: TRBJ1-3
v_gene: TRBV4-2
d_gene: TRBD1
abundance: .
CDR3nt: TGTGCCAGCAGCCACCACAGGGGGCAGGGAAACACCATATATTTT
CDR3aa: CASSHHRGQGNTIYF

j_gene: TRBJ2-7
v_gene: TRBV4-3
d_gene: .
abundance: .
CDR3nt: TGCGCCAGCAGCCAAGATACCGGGGGTGGCTACGAGCAGTACTTC
CDR3aa: CASSQDTGGGYEQYF

j_gene: TRBJ1-5
v_gene: TRBV2
d_gene: TRBD1
abundance: once
CDR3nt: TGTGCCAGCACACAGGGGGCGAATCAGCCCCAGCATTTT
CDR3aa: CASTQGANQPQHF

j_gene: TRBJ1-1
v_gene: TRBV19
d_gene: .
abundance: .
CDR3nt: TGTGCCAGTAGAAACGTCGCAGGGTCCAGCGCTGAAGCTTTCTTT
CDR3aa: CASRNVAGSSAEAFF

j_gene: TRBJ1-1
v_gene: TRBV27
d_gene: .
abundance: few
CDR3nt: TGTGCCAGCAGGTCGCAAAGGGGCGTGAACACTGAAGCTTTCTTT
CDR3aa: CASRSQRGVNTEAFF

j_gene: TRBJ2-3
v_gene: TRBV9
d_gene: .
abundance: .
CDR3nt: TGTGCCAGCGCCCGGGACTCCACAGATACGCAGTATTTT
CDR3aa: CASARDSTDTQYF

j_gene: TRBJ2-2
v_gene: TRBV13
d_gene: TRBD2
abundance: .
CDR3nt: TGTGCCAGCAGCTCCACCTCCTTAGCGGGAAAGAACACCGGGGAGCTGTTTTTT
CDR3aa: CASSSTSLAGKNTGELFF

j_gene: TRBJ2-1
v_gene: TRBV5-4
d_gene: .
abundance: .
CDR3nt: TGTGCCAGCAGTTACGGGAGCTCCTACAATGAGCAGTTCTTC
CDR3aa: CASSYGSSYNEQFF

j_gene: TRBJ2-5
v_gene: TRBV11-3
d_gene: .
abundance: .
CDR3nt: TGTGCCAGCAGCTTAGGGTTGAGCAGGGGCCAAGAGACCCAGTACTTC
CDR3aa: CASSLGLSRGQETQYF

j_gene: TRBJ2-1
v_gene: TRBV9
d_gene: .
abundance: .
CDR3nt: TGTGCCAGCAGCGTAGTGTTGGTTAGTGAGCAGTTCTTC
CDR3aa: CASSVVLVSEQFF

j_gene: TRBJ1-5
v_gene: TRBV19
d_gene: .
abundance: .
CDR3nt: TGTGCCAGTAGTATCACAGGGAGCAATCAGCCCCAGCATTTT
CDR3aa: CASSITGSNQPQHF

j_gene: TRBJ2-7
v_gene: TRBV19
d_gene: .
abundance: .
CDR3nt: TGTGCCAGTAGTCCCAGCGCGTGGCAGGGCCACGAGCAGTACTTC
CDR3aa: CASSPSAWQGHEQYF

j_gene: TRBJ2-1
v_gene: TRBV5-1
d_gene: .
abundance: .
CDR3nt: TGCGCCAGTACCAATACAGGGTTCGGCAATGAGCAGTTCTTC
CDR3aa: CASTNTGFGNEQFF

j_gene: TRBJ1-4
v_gene: TRBV6-5
d_gene: TRBD1
abundance: .
CDR3nt: TGTGCCAGCAGTTTTGGGGACAGAAACAATGAAAAACTGTTTTTT
CDR3aa: CASSFGDRNNEKLFF

j_gene: TRBJ2-1
v_gene: TRBV6-2/TRBV6-3
d_gene: .
abundance: .
CDR3nt: TGTGCCAGCAGTTACACCGGTTACAATGAGCAGTTCTTC
CDR3aa: CASSYTGYNEQFF

j_gene: TRBJ2-3
v_gene: TRBV27
d_gene: .
abundance: .
CDR3nt: TGTGCCAGCAGTTTGGGAGGTCCTACGCAGTATTTT
CDR3aa: CASSLGGPTQYF

j_gene: TRBJ1-3
v_gene: TRBV9
d_gene: .
abundance: .
CDR3nt: TGTGCCAGCAGCGTGTCAGACTTCTACTCTGGAAACACCATATATTTT
CDR3aa: CASSVSDFYSGNTIYF

j_gene: TRBJ2-7
v_gene: TRBV29-1
d_gene: .
abundance: once
CDR3nt: TGCAGCACGAATAGCCCGGGATCGTACGAGCAGTACTTC
CDR3aa: CSTNSPGSYEQYF

j_gene: TRBJ1-2
v_gene: TRBV28
d_gene: .
abundance: .
CDR3nt: TGTGCCAGCAGTTTTCAATACAGGGATGGTGACTATGGCTACACCTTC
CDR3aa: CASSFQYRDGDYGYTF

j_gene: TRBJ2-7
v_gene: TRBV2
d_gene: TRBD2
abundance: .
CDR3nt: TGTGCCAGCAAAACTAGCGGGAGGGCCACCTACGAGCAGTACTTC
CDR3aa: CASKTSGRATYEQYF

j_gene: TRBJ2-7
v_gene: TRBV18
d_gene: TRBD2
abundance: .
CDR3nt: TGTGCCAGCTCACAAACTAGCGGGAGGTTCTACGAGCAGTACTTC
CDR3aa: CASSQTSGRFYEQYF

j_gene: TRBJ1-3
v_gene: TRBV28
d_gene: .
abundance: .
CDR3nt: TGTGCCAGCAGTTTCTATAGGGGGATTCATGGAAACACCATATATTTT
CDR3aa: CASSFYRGIHGNTIYF

j_gene: TRBJ1-2
v_gene: TRBV28
d_gene: .
abundance: .
CDR3nt: TGTGCCAGCAGCACAGGGTCAGCTAACTATGGCTACACCTTC
CDR3aa: CASSTGSANYGYTF

j_gene: TRBJ1-1
v_gene: TRBV6-5
d_gene: .
abundance: .
CDR3nt: TGTGCCAGCAGACCCGAGGGGGACATCACTGAAGCTTTCTTT
CDR3aa: CASRPEGDITEAFF